Shown below are 21 T cell receptor beta chains from a single sample sequenced in a study of shared clonotypes between healthy human individuals. Naive-designated CD8 cells lacked CD45RO, were positively enriched for CCR7, and omitted terminally differentiated effector memory CD45RA+ cells. The table came from immunoSEQ multiplex PCR; TCRdb's copy has only in-frame clones and leaves some out. Altogether roughly 770,000 clones are present, around 96% being singletons, with the ten largest covering around 0.25%. Sequenced: naive CD8+ T cells sorted from blood. These receptors were taken from a young man in good health.

This clone occurred once. This sequence joins TRBV7-9 and TRBJ2-1; 10 positions agree with TRBD2. The CDR3 totals 16 residues. Losses at the gene ends were 9 bases for V and 0 bases for J; bases not matched to a gene: 8. Germline V CDR1 and CDR2: SEHNR, FQNEAQ (reference sequence). The CDR3 coding sequence is TGTGCCAGGAGTTCGATAGCGGGAGGCTCCTACAATGAGCAGTTCTTC. It encodes CARSSIAGGSYNEQFF.

The CDR3 loop reads CASSQHDRGPTYNEQFF. In nucleotides, the CDR3 is TGCGCCAGCAGCCAACACGACAGGGGGCCTACCTACAATGAGCAGTTCTTC. The rearrangement joins TRBV4-3 to TRBJ2-1; TRBD1 matches at 10 bases. The CDR3 is 17 amino acids. The junction had 6 bases not matched to a gene; V was cut back by 2 bases and J by 2 bases. CDR1 is LGHNA, CDR2 YSLEER, per germline.

The rearrangement links TRBV7-9 to TRBJ2-7, with D possibly called TRBD1 or TRBD2 (5 bases each). The CDR3 loop spans 16 amino acids. Trimming took off 3 bases at V and 3 bases at J, with 18 bases between the two ends. In germline, CDR1 is SEHNR, CDR2 FQNEAQ (reference sequence). In nucleotides, the CDR3 is TGTGCCAGCAGCTTTAGTGACAGTCCGGGACGCTACGAGCAGTACTTC. Its protein is CASSFSDSPGRYEQYF.

The CDR3, as DNA: TGTGCCAGCGCCCAGGGCGGGACCCAAGAGACCCAGTACTTC. Translation: CASAQGGTQETQYF. The chain is built from TRBV2 and TRBJ2-5; possible D gene TRBD2, 6 bases. The V end lost 8 bases, the J end lost 1 base, and 14 bases lay between the germline ends. Looked up from germline, CDR1 is SNHLY and CDR2 is FYNNEI. CDR3 length: 14 amino acids.

The chain joins TRBV6-5 to TRBJ2-1, with D uncertain. Trimming removed 5 bases from V and 0 bases from J, with 8 bases in between. Germline lookup yields CDR1 MNHEY and CDR2 SVGAGI. CDR3 length: 14 residues. The CDR3 nucleotides are TGTGCCAGCAGTCGAAAGCACTCCTACAATGAGCAGTTCTTC. The encoded protein is CASSRKHSYNEQFF.

V and J are TRBV10-3 and TRBJ2-7, with 12 bases identical to TRBD2. V shed 2 bases, J shed 0 bases, and the junction held 2 bases outside the gene matches. The CDR3 covers 16 residues. Germline V lookup: CDR1 ENHRY, CDR2 SYGVKD. In DNA, the CDR3 is TGTGCCATCAGTGAGACTAGCGGGAGGTACTCCTACGAGCAGTACTTC. Translation gives CAISETSGRYSYEQYF.

The chain links TRBV29-1 to TRBJ2-1; D may be TRBD1 (5 bases). Trimming stripped 3 bases from V and 2 bases from J, with 17 bases between. CDR1 and CDR2 (germline): SQVTM, ANQGSEA. The CDR3 is made up of 16 amino acids. The CDR3 nucleotides are TGCAGCGTTGAGGTAGGAGTGGGGCAGCCCTACAATGAGCAGTTCTTC. This codes for CSVEVGVGQPYNEQFF.

The chain has TRBV15 and TRBJ2-5, with TRBD2 identical over 14 bases. The CDR3 loop spans 17 amino acids. Germline V gene data show CDR1 as LNHNV and CDR2 as YYDKDF (reference sequence). V was pared by 3 bases and J by 5 bases, with 8 bases of the junction left unmatched. Here the CDR3 reads CATSSRLAGGLGETQYF. CDR3 nucleotide sequence: TGTGCCACCAGCAGTAGACTAGCGGGAGGGCTCGGGGAGACCCAGTACTTC.

A single count supports this clone. The chain links TRBV9 to TRBJ2-1; D is ambiguous. CDR1 and CDR2 (germline): SGDLS, YYNGEE. This CDR3 has 16 residues. Trimming cost V 0 bases and J 1 base, with 11 bases left between them. The CDR3 nucleotides read TGTGCCAGCAGCGTAGACACTTACTCGTCCTACAATGAGCAGTTCTTC. It is translated as CASSVDTYSSYNEQFF.

V gene TRBV6-6 combines with J gene TRBJ1-1; a possible D gene is TRBD1 (5 bases). The germline CDR1 and CDR2 sequences are MNHNY and SVGAGI (reference sequence). The V end was cut by 0 bases, the J end by 4 bases, with 12 bases between. The CDR3 is 15 residues long. The CDR3 region has the DNA TGTGCCAGCAGTTACTCGTGGGAAGGGGCCACTGAAGCTTTCTTT. Protein sequence: CASSYSWEGATEAFF.

The V call is TRBV6-5, the J call TRBJ2-5; D is possibly TRBD1 (5 bases). This CDR3 comprises 15 residues. V lost 2 bases and J lost 2, with 12 bases in between. Germline assignment: CDR1 MNHEY and CDR2 SVGAGI. The CDR3 sequence is CASSYTLAGQETQYF. For the CDR3, the DNA is TGTGCCAGCAGTTACACCTTGGCAGGGCAAGAGACCCAGTACTTC.

The CDR3 sequence is CATSRVETGGVDTIYF. For the CDR3, the DNA is TGTGCCACCAGCAGAGTGGAGACAGGGGGCGTGGACACCATATATTTT. The chain carries TRBV15 and TRBJ1-3, with 10 bases aligning to TRBD1. In germline, CDR1 is LNHNV, CDR2 YYDKDF (reference sequence). CDR3 size: 16 residues. V dropped 1 base and J dropped 8; count of bases not matched to a gene: 8.

J is TRBJ2-7 and V is TRBV2; D could derive from TRBD1 or TRBD2 (6 bases each). V lost 5 bases to trimming and J lost 5 bases, with 16 bases between them. Germline lookup yields CDR1 SNHLY and CDR2 FYNNEI. CDR3 length equals 14 residues. The CDR3 region is CASSTRGLDHEQYF. The CDR3 coding sequence is TGTGCCAGCAGTACCAGGGGACTTGACCACGAGCAGTACTTC.

This chain links TRBV9 with TRBJ2-5; D is undetermined. Trimming took off 4 bases at V and 9 bases at J, with 19 bases between the two ends. CDR1 and CDR2 (germline): SGDLS, YYNGEE. The CDR3 loop spans 14 amino acids. As DNA, the CDR3 is TGTGCCAGCAGCCCGCCGACCGTAAGAGCGCCCCAGTACTTC. Encoded protein: CASSPPTVRAPQYF.

As concerns this clone: Other DNA sequences in this specimen translate into the identical CDR3. J is TRBJ1-1 and V is TRBV7-9, with D possibly being TRBD1 (5 bases). V was trimmed by 1 base and J by 2 bases, leaving 8 bases between them. Per germline, CDR1 SEHNR and CDR2 FQNEAQ (reference sequence). The CDR3 consists of 14 residues. The CDR3: CASSLVRTNTEAFF. CDR3 bases: TGTGCCAGCAGCTTAGTACGGACAAACACTGAAGCTTTCTTT.

The J gene is TRBJ1-4, the V gene TRBV2, with D possibly being TRBD1 (5 bases). Trimming removed 6 bases from V and 2 bases from J, with 10 bases in between. The CDR3 has 14 amino acids. Germline CDR1 reads SNHLY; CDR2 reads FYNNEI. The CDR3 spells CASREGHTNEKLFF. The CDR3 bases are TGTGCCAGCAGAGAGGGGCACACTAATGAAAAACTGTTTTTT.

This clone appeared once. V and J are TRBV7-8 and TRBJ1-5; D gene uncertain. CDR1 is SGHVS and CDR2 is FQNEAQ in the germline V gene. The CDR3 has 15 amino acids. V lost 4 bases to trimming and J lost 3 bases, with 13 bases between them. CDR3 region: CASSYMRGLNQPQHF. The CDR3 nucleotides read TGTGCCAGCAGCTATATGCGGGGTCTCAATCAGCCCCAGCATTTT.

The chain is built from TRBV5-1 and TRBJ2-7; 8 nucleotides agree with TRBD2. With 4 bases clipped from V and 3 bases from J, the junction kept 3 bases outside the gene matches. This CDR3 spans 13 amino acids. CDR1 is SGHRS and CDR2 is YFSETQ in the germline V gene. Written as DNA, the CDR3 is TGCGCCAGCAGCGAGGGACTAGTCTACGAGCAGTACTTC. Its translation: CASSEGLVYEQYF. Supplemented by reference TRBV5-1 and TRBJ2-7, the full variable domain reads KAGVTQTPRYLIKTRGQQVTLSCSPISGHRSVSWYQQTPGQGLQFLFEYFSETQRNKGNFPGRFSGRQFSNSRSEMNVSTLELGDSALYLCASSEGLVYEQYFGPGTRLTVT.

The rearrangement uses TRBV6-6 and TRBJ2-7; 9 bases map to TRBD1. The CDR3 is 16 residues long. Germline values: CDR1 MNHNY, CDR2 SVGAGI (reference sequence). The V segment lost 0 bases and the J segment 1 base; nucleotides outside the gene matches: 4. This CDR3 is CASSYSKDRGSYEQYF. CDR3 in DNA: TGTGCCAGCAGTTACTCGAAGGACAGGGGTTCCTACGAGCAGTACTTC.

The J gene is TRBJ2-1, the V gene TRBV7-9, with D hard to call. V was clipped by 1 base and J by 4 bases, with 14 bases between them. The CDR3 extends over 16 amino acids. CDR1 is SEHNR and CDR2 is FQNEAQ in the germline V gene (reference sequence). This CDR3 is CASSLVVARSYNEQFF. The CDR3 coding sequence is TGTGCCAGCAGCTTAGTCGTGGCTAGATCTTACAATGAGCAGTTCTTC.

V gene TRBV7-9 combines with J gene TRBJ2-3, with TRBD2 as a possible D gene (6 bases). V lost 3 bases and J 7 bases, leaving 14 bases between the germline ends. Germline-derived CDR1 and CDR2 are SEHNR and FQNEAQ (reference sequence). The CDR3 consists of 14 residues. CDR3 DNA: TGTGCCAGCAGCTTCCCGGGGGTCCAACATACGCAGTATTTT. Amino acids: CASSFPGVQHTQYF.